Listed below are T cell receptor beta chains from one sample, sequenced in a study of control samples from healthy donors and cancer patients. This table comes from immunoSEQ multiplex PCR, and its TCRdb copy is limited to in-frame clones, with some not included. The data show 90,000 to 150,000 clones, 90% to 95% seen once. Sequenced: blood. These receptors originate from a woman aged 18-30 years in good health. Each CDR3 is given with its conserved first and last residue. D genes are given only for firm matches. Clone sizes are given selectively: once, few, many, or a class where the clone is expanded.

v_gene	j_gene	d_gene	abundance	len	CDR3aa	CDR3nt
TRBV5-6	TRBJ2-6	TRBD1	-	19	CASSLAPGQAYSGANVLTF	TGTGCCAGCAGCTTGGCCCCGGGACAGGCCTACTCTGGGGCCAACGTCCTGACTTTC
TRBV6-5	TRBJ1-3	-	-	15	CASRTTWSSGNTIYF	TGTGCCAGCAGGACCACCTGGAGCTCTGGAAACACCATATATTTT
TRBV10-2	TRBJ2-3	-	-	15	CASSELGLGADTQYF	TGCGCCAGCAGTGAGTTGGGGTTAGGGGCAGATACGCAGTATTTT
TRBV27	TRBJ2-2	-	-	16	CASSSTGRPGTGELFF	TGTGCCAGCAGTTCCACGGGACGGCCGGGCACCGGGGAGCTGTTTTTT
TRBV5-4	TRBJ2-3	-	-	15	CASSRRGGMTDTQYF	TGTGCCAGCAGCCGCAGGGGGGGCATGACAGATACGCAGTATTTT
TRBV2	TRBJ2-3	-	-	13	CASSGGVPDTQYF	TGTGCCAGCAGTGGAGGGGTACCAGATACGCAGTATTTT
TRBV11-3	TRBJ2-3	-	-	14	CASSLAGDTDTQYF	TGTGCCAGCAGCTTAGCCGGAGACACAGATACGCAGTATTTT
TRBV14	TRBJ1-2	-	-	13	CASSQAGRNGYTF	TGTGCCAGCAGCCAAGCTGGGCGGAATGGCTACACCTTC
TRBV11-2	TRBJ1-3	-	-	17	CASTFSPGHSSGNTIYF	TGTGCCAGCACCTTTTCTCCGGGACATTCCTCTGGAAACACCATATATTTT
TRBV6-5	TRBJ1-2	-	-	14	CASSYGPSVYGYTF	TGTGCCAGCAGTTACGGGCCCTCAGTCTATGGCTACACCTTC
TRBV4-3	TRBJ2-5	-	-	14	CASSQGLMERTQYF	TGCGCCAGCAGCCAAGGACTAATGGAAAGGACCCAGTACTTC
TRBV2	TRBJ2-7	TRBD2	once	12	CASTLAGDEQYF	TGTGCCAGCACCCTAGCGGGGGACGAGCAGTACTTC
TRBV7-2	TRBJ1-2	TRBD1	-	14	CASSLGRQGHGYTF	TGTGCCAGCAGCTTAGGAAGACAGGGCCATGGCTACACCTTC
TRBV2	TRBJ1-2	TRBD1	-	13	CATEDRGHYGYTF	TGTGCCACCGAGGACAGGGGGCACTATGGCTACACCTTC
TRBV25-1	TRBJ2-1	TRBD2	-	13	CASSDGPLAGRFF	TGTGCCAGCAGTGACGGCCCCCTAGCGGGCCGGTTCTTC
TRBV19	TRBJ2-2	TRBD1	once	17	CASFSTRTGRNTGELFF	TGTGCCAGTTTTTCAACCCGGACAGGCCGGAACACCGGGGAGCTGTTTTTT
TRBV7-2	TRBJ2-7	TRBD2	-	15	CASSLGAGGLYEQYF	TGTGCCAGCAGCTTAGGGGCGGGAGGGTTGTACGAGCAGTACTTC
TRBV5-1	TRBJ1-3	-	-	16	CASSLPGTTSGNTIYF	TGCGCCAGCAGCTTGCCAGGGACTACCTCTGGAAACACCATATATTTT
TRBV27	TRBJ2-5	TRBD1	-	15	CASSKLQGDQETQYF	TGTGCCAGCAGTAAATTACAGGGGGACCAAGAGACCCAGTACTTC
TRBV7-2	TRBJ1-2	TRBD1	-	16	CASSLVGTGGEYGYTF	TGTGCCAGCAGCTTAGTTGGGACAGGGGGGGAGTATGGCTACACCTTC
TRBV5-4	TRBJ1-2	-	-	13	CASSLAGGYGYTF	TGTGCCAGCAGCTTGGCGGGGGGCTATGGCTACACCTTC
TRBV4-2	TRBJ2-1	-	-	18	CASSQDDPGLPAYNEQFF	TGTGCCAGCAGCCAAGATGATCCGGGACTTCCGGCCTACAATGAGCAGTTCTTC
TRBV18	TRBJ1-3	-	-	13	CASSPDSGNTIYF	TGTGCCAGCTCACCGGACAGTGGAAACACCATATATTTT
TRBV5-6	TRBJ2-4	TRBD1	once	16	CASSLAGQGVKNIQYF	TGTGCCAGCAGCTTAGCGGGACAGGGGGTTAAAAACATTCAGTACTTC
TRBV28	TRBJ1-6	-	-	16	CASSPRGAFNNSPLHF	TGTGCCAGCAGTCCCCGGGGGGCGTTTAATAATTCACCCCTCCACTTT
TRBV27	TRBJ1-2	TRBD1	-	14	CASSLSVRDRRYTF	TGTGCCAGCAGTTTATCGGTCCGGGACAGGAGGTACACCTTC
TRBV30	TRBJ2-5	TRBD2	-	13	CAWNLNLAGGTYF	TGTGCCTGGAACTTGAACCTAGCGGGGGGAACGTACTTC
TRBV2	TRBJ1-6	TRBD1	once	17	CASSVGDRLAYNSPLHF	TGTGCCAGCAGTGTCGGGGACAGGTTGGCCTATAATTCACCCCTCCACTTT
TRBV3-1/TRBV3-2	TRBJ2-7	TRBD2	-	13	CASSHGLAYEQYF	TGTGCCAGCAGCCACGGACTAGCCTACGAGCAGTACTTC
TRBV6-2/TRBV6-3	TRBJ2-3	TRBD2	-	17	CASSWSFSGGAGDTQYF	TGTGCCAGCAGTTGGTCCTTTAGCGGGGGGGCCGGAGATACGCAGTATTTT
TRBV28	TRBJ2-7	-	-	12	CASSQTSYEQYF	TGTGCCAGCAGTCAAACTAGTTACGAGCAGTACTTC
TRBV29-1	TRBJ2-7	TRBD2	once	13	CSVVAGTRYEQYF	TGCAGCGTTGTAGCGGGAACCCGCTACGAGCAGTACTTC
TRBV19	TRBJ1-2	-	-	13	CASSPRDIYGYTF	TGTGCCAGTAGTCCCCGGGACATCTATGGCTACACCTTC
TRBV6-5	TRBJ1-1	-	-	15	CASRARTVMNTEAFF	TGTGCCAGCAGGGCAAGGACTGTCATGAACACTGAAGCTTTCTTT
TRBV7-9	TRBJ1-4	TRBD1	-	14	CASNPGQTNEKLFF	TGTGCCAGTAACCCGGGACAGACTAATGAAAAACTGTTTTTT
TRBV3-1/TRBV3-2	TRBJ1-3	-	-	17	CASSQAMSGATGNTIYF	TGTGCCAGCAGCCAGGCTATGTCGGGGGCAACTGGAAACACCATATATTTT
TRBV6-6	TRBJ1-4	-	-	16	CASSSRHAATNEKLFF	TGTGCCAGCAGTTCAAGACATGCCGCAACTAATGAAAAACTGTTTTTT
TRBV7-2	TRBJ2-7	TRBD2	-	15	CASSSPGLSSYEQYF	TGTGCCAGCAGTTCGCCGGGACTAAGCTCCTACGAGCAGTACTTC
TRBV7-6	TRBJ2-2	TRBD2	-	16	CASSLGGRGLDGELFF	TGTGCCAGCAGCTTAGGAGGGAGGGGTTTGGACGGGGAGCTGTTTTTT
TRBV6-1	TRBJ1-1	-	-	14	CASSEALGGRVAFF	TGTGCCAGCAGTGAAGCGCTAGGGGGAAGGGTGGCTTTCTTT
TRBV27	TRBJ1-2	TRBD1	once	13	CASKGTGPSGYTF	TGTGCCAGCAAGGGGACAGGGCCCAGTGGCTACACCTTC